The following is a T cell receptor (beta chain) sequence with its context. Germline lookup yields CDR1 SGHNT and CDR2 YYREEE (reference sequence). V was clipped by 3 bases and J by 11 bases; unmatched bases: 9. The CDR3 has 15 amino acids. The sample comes from a study of blood T cell repertoires in COVID-19. At the level of the study: Italy, Spain and the United States were the sources of the convalescent and acute COVID-19 samples. PBMCs, B-cell-depleted T cells, or T cells provided the cDNA or gDNA that made up the material.

Per the original data handling: From reference gene primer amplification, estimates of nucleated cell counts were derived. Some clones are missing from TCRdb's copy, which holds only in-frame ones; the method was immunoSEQ multiplex PCR. The D gene and trimming were derived from the DNA, and the V and J assignments and clone size from that table. The repertoire holds about 160,000 clones, with around 80% as singletons. Sequenced sample: peripheral blood. The chain has TRBV5-4 and TRBJ1-6, with TRBD1 matching 9 bases. This clonotype was obtained from a man in his 60s with active or convalescent COVID-19. CDR3 in amino acids: CASSSSGTGLTPLHF. CDR3 nucleotides: TGTGCCAGCAGCTCGTCCGGGACAGGGCTGACACCCCTCCACTTT.